This T cell receptor beta chain emerged from a study of CD8 T cells in ankylosing spondylitis. The CDR3 loop spans 14 amino acids. CDR1 is LNHNV and CDR2 is YYDKDF in the germline V gene (reference sequence). V was clipped by 5 bases and J by 2 bases, with 11 bases between them. In making TCR beta libraries, quantitative 5'-RACE with molecular barcodes was used. TCRdb processed the 5' RACE reads anew with MiXCR; each CDR3 protein has one entry. The sample consists of 250,000 to 300,000 distinct CDR3 sequences, roughly 20% of them appearing once. The specimen was blood, either unsorted or a sorted T cell fraction (not recorded which). The rearrangement joins TRBV15 to TRBJ2-3; D is uncertain. The TCR originated in a male donor with ankylosing spondylitis or in good health (not recorded which). CDR3 residues: CATSLELATDTQYF. DNA for the CDR3: TGTGCCACCAGCCTCGAGTTGGCCACAGATACGCAGTATTTT.